A single sample is the source of the 15 T cell receptor beta chains below, sequenced in a study of identical twins. TCRdb redid the calling of the 5' RACE reads with MiXCR, one entry per CDR3 protein. The sample lists some 97,000 distinct CDR3 sequences; 5.9% were seen once. Input material: memory T cells sorted from blood. The origin of the receptors is a woman in her 50s in good health.

The chain joins TRBV6-5 to TRBJ2-7; 8 nucleotides match TRBD1. Germline V gene lookup returns CDR1 MNHEY and CDR2 SVGAGI. The CDR3 is 14 amino acids. J gave up 3 bases and V 4 bases, and 5 bases lay outside the gene matches. CDR3 DNA: TGTGCCAGCAGTTCCGGACAGGGTTACTACGAGCAGTACTTC. This sequence encodes CASSSGQGYYEQYF.

The chain recombines TRBV11-2 with TRBJ2-5, with 9 bases identical to TRBD1. The germline gives CDR1 SGHAT, CDR2 FQNNGV. Germline trimming cut 4 bases from V and 3 bases from J; bases unmatched to any gene: 9. The CDR3 is made up of 16 amino acids. The CDR3 spells CASSSGDRVWEETQYF. The CDR3 nucleotides read TGTGCCAGCAGCTCCGGGGACAGGGTGTGGGAAGAGACCCAGTACTTC.

The V call is TRBV19, the J call TRBJ2-1, with 8 bases that match TRBD2. Per germline, CDR1 LNHDA and CDR2 SQIVND (reference sequence). CDR3 length: 14 amino acids. Trimming removed 6 bases from V and 2 bases from J; junction bases left unmatched: 3. The CDR3 DNA is TGTGCCAGTAGACCGGGACTAGCCTACAATGAGCAGTTCTTC. Protein: CASRPGLAYNEQFF.

This clonotype came up a few times. This rearrangement joins TRBV5-4 to TRBJ2-1, with D unclear. From germline, CDR1 is SGHNT and CDR2 YYREEE (reference sequence). The V and J ends lost 0 bases and 5 bases respectively, with 12 bases between them. CDR3 length: 15 amino acids. CDR3 sequence: CASSLAGPGDNEQFF. The CDR3 DNA reads as TGTGCCAGCAGCTTGGCGGGCCCAGGAGACAATGAGCAGTTCTTC.

This clonotype was counted a few times. This chain connects TRBV7-9 to TRBJ2-2, with D perhaps given as TRBD1 or TRBD2 (6 bases each). CDR3 length: 14 residues. Germline assignment: CDR1 SEHNR and CDR2 FQNEAQ (reference sequence). The ends were cut back, 0 bases at V and 6 bases at J, with 8 bases in the middle. The CDR3 DNA reads as TGTGCCAGCAGCTTAGCGGGGGGCGCCGGGGAGCTGTTTTTT. This sequence encodes CASSLAGGAGELFF. Looking up the rest from reference TRBV7-9 and TRBJ2-2 gives the full variable domain: DTGVSQNPRHKITKRGQNVTFRCDPISEHNRLYWYRQTLGQGPEFLTYFQNEAQLEKSRLLSDRFSAERPKGSFSTLEIQRTEQGDSAMYLCASSLAGGAGELFFGEGSRLTVL.

The V call is TRBV6-2 or TRBV6-3, the J call TRBJ2-5; D is undetermined. Germline CDR1 and CDR2: MNHEY and SVGEGT. Trimming stripped 7 bases from V and 4 bases from J, with 16 bases between. This CDR3 region has 14 residues. CDR3 bases: TGTGCCAGCACCATACCGGTGTTCGGAGAGACCCAGTACTTC. Protein product: CASTIPVFGETQYF.

This clonotype was counted ten times or more. The rearrangement links TRBV20-1 to TRBJ2-1; TRBD1 aligns across 9 bases. The CDR3 covers 13 residues. CDR1 and CDR2 (germline): DFQATT, SNEGSKA (reference sequence). The ends lost 6 bases at V and 2 bases at J; junction bases unmatched: 2. The CDR3 region is CSAGTGPYNEQFF. The CDR3 DNA sequence: TGCAGTGCAGGGACAGGGCCCTACAATGAGCAGTTCTTC.

This clonotype came up many times. The chain joins TRBV6-5 to TRBJ2-2; 7 bases are a match to TRBD1. V dropped 7 bases and J dropped 3; count of bases not matched to a gene: 8. This CDR3 spans 15 amino acids. Germline V gene data show CDR1 as MNHEY and CDR2 as SVGAGI. CDR3 in amino acids: CASTEQGPYTGELFF. Here the CDR3 DNA reads TGTGCCAGCACCGAACAGGGGCCCTACACCGGGGAGCTGTTTTTT.

This clonotype has only a few counts. This chain links TRBV11-3 with TRBJ1-1; D is undetermined. The CDR3 loop spans 14 amino acids. V lost 5 bases, J lost 4 bases, and 14 bases lay in between. CDR1 is SGHNT and CDR2 is YENEEA in the germline V gene. The CDR3 nucleotides read TGTGCCAGCAGCGTCCCTGCGGGAGTCACTGAAGCTTTCTTT. It is translated as CASSVPAGVTEAFF.

There are many counts of this clonotype. V gene TRBV7-8 combines with J gene TRBJ2-1, with 11 bases fitting TRBD1. This CDR3 has 16 amino acids. The germline CDR1 and CDR2 sequences are SGHVS and FQNEAQ. V lost 5 bases to trimming and J lost 7 bases; unmatched junction nucleotides: 10. The CDR3 bases are TGTGCCAGCAGCCTCAATCCGGGACAGGGGGAGAATGAGCAGTTCTTC. Translation: CASSLNPGQGENEQFF.

This clonotype was seen repeatedly, ten times or more. V and J are TRBV9 and TRBJ2-5; D is uncertain. Trimming left V 0 bases short and J 3 bases short, with 12 bases between. Germline loops: CDR1 SGDLS, CDR2 YYNGEE. The CDR3 has 15 amino acids. CDR3 bases: TGTGCCAGCAGCGTAGGTCCAGAGTTCGAAGAGACCCAGTACTTC. This codes for CASSVGPEFEETQYF.

This clonotype was seen repeatedly, ten times or more. The V call is TRBV5-1, the J call TRBJ2-1; a weak D match, TRBD2 (5 bases). V shed 7 bases and J shed 1 base, with 15 bases lying between them. This CDR3 comprises 15 residues. Germline V gene sequence: CDR1 SGHRS, CDR2 YFSETQ. This chain's CDR3 is CASCREDSSYNEQFF. The CDR3 coding sequence is TGCGCCAGCTGCCGCGAGGACTCTTCCTACAATGAGCAGTTCTTC.

This clonotype was observed at least ten times. The gene calls are TRBV24-1 and TRBJ2-1; D perhaps matches TRBD1 (6 bases). V dropped 3 bases and J dropped 9 bases, with 14 bases sitting between them. Germline values: CDR1 KGHDR, CDR2 SFDVKD. This CDR3 has 14 residues. CDR3 amino acids: CATSDPTGRGEQFF. The CDR3 DNA sequence: TGTGCCACCAGTGATCCGACAGGTCGGGGTGAGCAGTTCTTC.

With respect to this clonotype: A clone one base away is much larger, so this may be a read error. This CDR3 is missing its conserved last phenylalanine or tryptophan, likely due to a read error. The J gene is TRBJ1-1, the V gene TRBV7-3; D is unclear. CDR1 SGHTA and CDR2 FQGTGA come from the germline V gene. The V and J ends lost 5 bases and 0 bases respectively, with 13 bases between them. The CDR3 spans 15 residues. The CDR3 sequence is CASSPGGRVNTEAFC. CDR3 bases: TGTGCCAGCAGCCCAGGTGGACGGGTGAACACTGAAGCTTTCTGT.

In this sample, this clonotype turned up many times. The CDR3 DNA reads as TGTGCCAGCAGCTTAACCGGACAGGGGATCTACGAGCAGTACTTC. Its translation: CASSLTGQGIYEQYF. The rearrangement links TRBV7-3 to TRBJ2-7; 9 bases fit TRBD1. Trimming at V came to 0 bases and at J to 3 bases, leaving 3 bases not matched to a gene. Per germline, CDR1 SGHTA and CDR2 FQGTGA. The length of the CDR3 is 15 residues.